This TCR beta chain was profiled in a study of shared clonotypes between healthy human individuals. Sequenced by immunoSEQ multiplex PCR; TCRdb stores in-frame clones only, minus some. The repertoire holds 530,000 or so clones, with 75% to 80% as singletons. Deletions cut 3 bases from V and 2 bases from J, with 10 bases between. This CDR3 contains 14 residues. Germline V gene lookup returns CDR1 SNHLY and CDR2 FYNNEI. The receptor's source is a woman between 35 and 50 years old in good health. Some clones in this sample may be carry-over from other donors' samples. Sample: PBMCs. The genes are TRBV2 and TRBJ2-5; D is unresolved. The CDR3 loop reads CASSDRLRQETQYF. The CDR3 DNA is TGTGCCAGCAGTGACAGGCTCCGTCAAGAGACCCAGTACTTC.